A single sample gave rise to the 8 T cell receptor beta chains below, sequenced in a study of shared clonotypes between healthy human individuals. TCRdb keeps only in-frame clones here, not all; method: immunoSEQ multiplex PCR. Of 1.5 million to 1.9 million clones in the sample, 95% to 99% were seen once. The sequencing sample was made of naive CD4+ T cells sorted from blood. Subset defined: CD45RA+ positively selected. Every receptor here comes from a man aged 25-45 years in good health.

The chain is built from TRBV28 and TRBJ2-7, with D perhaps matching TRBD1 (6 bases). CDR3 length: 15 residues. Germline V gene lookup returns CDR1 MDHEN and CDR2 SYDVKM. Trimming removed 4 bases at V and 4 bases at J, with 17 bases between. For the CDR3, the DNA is TGTGCCAGCAGTTCCCAGGGGCCCACGACATACGAGCAGTACTTC. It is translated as CASSSQGPTTYEQYF.

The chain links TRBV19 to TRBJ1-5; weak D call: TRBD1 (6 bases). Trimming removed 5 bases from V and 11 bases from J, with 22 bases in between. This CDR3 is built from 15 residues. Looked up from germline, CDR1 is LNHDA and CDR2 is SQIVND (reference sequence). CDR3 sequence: CASSPPGGASMAQHF. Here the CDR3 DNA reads TGTGCCAGTAGTCCCCCTGGGGGGGCAAGTATGGCCCAGCATTTT.

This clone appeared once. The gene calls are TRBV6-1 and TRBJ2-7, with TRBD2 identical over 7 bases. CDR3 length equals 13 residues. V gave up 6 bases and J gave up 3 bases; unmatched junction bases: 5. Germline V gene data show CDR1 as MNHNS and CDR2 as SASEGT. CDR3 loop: CASRTSGGYEQYF. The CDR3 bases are TGTGCCAGCAGGACCTCGGGGGGCTACGAGCAGTACTTC.

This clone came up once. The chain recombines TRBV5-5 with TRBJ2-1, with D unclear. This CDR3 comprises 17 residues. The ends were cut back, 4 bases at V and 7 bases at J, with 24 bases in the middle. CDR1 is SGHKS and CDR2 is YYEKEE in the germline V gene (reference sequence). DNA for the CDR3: TGTGCCAGCAGCCGCGCGCCCACCACCCATGGAGTAAATGAGCAGTTCTTC. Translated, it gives CASSRAPTTHGVNEQFF.

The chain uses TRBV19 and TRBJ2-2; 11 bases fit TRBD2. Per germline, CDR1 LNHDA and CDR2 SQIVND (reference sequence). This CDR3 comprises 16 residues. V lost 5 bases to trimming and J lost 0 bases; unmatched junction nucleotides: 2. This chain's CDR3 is CASSYSGRANTGELFF. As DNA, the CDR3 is TGTGCCAGTAGTTATAGCGGGAGGGCGAACACCGGGGAGCTGTTTTTT.

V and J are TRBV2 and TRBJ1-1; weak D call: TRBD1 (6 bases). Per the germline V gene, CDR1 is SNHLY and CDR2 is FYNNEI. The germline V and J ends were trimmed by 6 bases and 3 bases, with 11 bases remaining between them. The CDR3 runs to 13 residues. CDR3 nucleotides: TGTGCCAGCAGCACCACAGGGTACACTGAAGCTTTCTTT. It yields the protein CASSTTGYTEAFF.

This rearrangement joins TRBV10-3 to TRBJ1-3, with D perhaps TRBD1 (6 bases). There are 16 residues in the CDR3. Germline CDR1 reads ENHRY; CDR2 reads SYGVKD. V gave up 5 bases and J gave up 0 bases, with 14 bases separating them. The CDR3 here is CAISILGQRSGNTIYF. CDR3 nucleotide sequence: TGTGCCATCAGTATACTCGGACAGCGCTCTGGAAACACCATATATTTT.

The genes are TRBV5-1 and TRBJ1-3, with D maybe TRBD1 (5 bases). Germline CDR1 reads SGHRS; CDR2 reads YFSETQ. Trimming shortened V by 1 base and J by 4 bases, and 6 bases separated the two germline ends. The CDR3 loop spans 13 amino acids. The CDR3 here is CASSLPGGNTIYF. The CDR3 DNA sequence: TGCGCCAGCAGCTTGCCAGGGGGAAACACCATATATTTT.